What follows describes a single TCR beta chain. Antigen: not known. The donors formed part of the approximately 130-subject validation cohort, distinct from the approximately 670-subject first cohort. The data belong to a study of cytomegalovirus exposure and HLA in healthy donors. The study's findings and limits: Subsequent analysis found a tendency for first-cohort TCR clusters to co-occur within the 95 to 150 validation repertoires. The authors listed over 150 TCR beta chains as cytomegalovirus-associated.

TCRdb keeps only in-frame clones here, not all; method: immunoSEQ multiplex PCR. The table records more than 95,000 clones, about 82% of them present only once. V dropped 0 bases and J dropped 13; count of bases not matched to a gene: 12. The CDR3 runs to 16 residues. Germline values: CDR1 SGHRS, CDR2 YFSETQ. The TCR comes from a young man in good health and CMV-seronegative. The chain has TRBV5-1 and TRBJ2-5; 13 bases match TRBD2. The sample consisted of PBMCs. The CDR3 protein is CASSLGGLAGAMVGYF. The DNA of the CDR3 is TGCGCCAGCAGCTTGGGAGGACTAGCGGGGGCGATGGTCGGGTACTTC. The full variable domain, with the rest looked up from reference TRBV5-1 and TRBJ2-5, is KAGVTQTPRYLIKTRGQQVTLSCSPISGHRSVSWYQQTPGQGLQFLFEYFSETQRNKGNFPGRFSGRQFSNSRSEMNVSTLELGDSALYLCASSLGGLAGAMVGYFGPGTRLLVL.